One sample yielded the 28 T cell receptor beta chains listed below, sequenced in a study of blood T cells in healthy people across ages. It was with a sample-barcoded 5' primer and a J-beta primer mix that a second PCR of roughly 7 to 11 cycles was run. Each CDR3 protein gets one entry after TCRdb re-called the 5' RACE reads with MiXCR. The data hold 550,000 to 700,000 distinct CDR3 sequences, with about 26% observed a single time. Sequenced: blood. These receptors were collected from a woman aged 65 to 85 in good health.

About this clonotype itself: Sequence at one end of the junction differs from germline and may be a read error. The chain recombines TRBV5-1 with TRBJ2-1, with a tentative D call TRBD1 (5 bases). The CDR3 has 16 residues. Per the germline V gene, CDR1 is SGHRS and CDR2 is YFSETQ. The CDR3 bases are TGCGCCAGCGGCTTGGTGCCAGGGCCTCCCTACAATGAGCAGTTCTTC. It encodes CASGLVPGPPYNEQFF.

The genes are TRBV27 and TRBJ2-5, with 11 bases fitting TRBD2. TRBJ2-1 matches the DNA end more closely, so the J call is doubtful. The CDR3 consists of 15 residues. Germline loops: CDR1 MNHEY, CDR2 SMNVEV (reference sequence). In DNA, the CDR3 is TGTGCCAGCAGCTTAGCGGGGGGGCAAGGGAATGAGCAGTTCTTC. It codes for CASSLAGGQGNEQFF.

This chain connects TRBV4-2 to TRBJ2-3; 7 bases line up with TRBD2. The CDR3 spans 18 residues. Losses at the gene ends were 4 bases for V and 2 bases for J; bases not matched to a gene: 15. Per the germline V gene, CDR1 is LGHNA and CDR2 is YNFKEQ. The CDR3 sequence: CASSPHFTSATVTDTQYF. CDR3 nucleotide sequence: TGTGCCAGCAGCCCTCACTTTACTAGCGCCACCGTCACAGATACGCAGTATTTT.

There are a few counts of this clonotype. This chain joins TRBV20-1 and TRBJ2-1; 12 bases align to TRBD2. The CDR3 extends over 16 amino acids. Trimming cost V 3 bases and J 1 base; bases outside gene matches: 4. Germline CDR1 DFQATT, CDR2 SNEGSKA (reference sequence). As DNA, the CDR3 is TGCAGTGCTAGGGTTGGACTAGCGGGGTCCTACAATGAGCAGTTCTTC. Protein: CSARVGLAGSYNEQFF.

The chain recombines TRBV29-1 with TRBJ1-2; weak D call: TRBD1 (6 bases). The germline V and J ends were trimmed by 4 bases and 4 bases, with 13 bases remaining between them. CDR1 and CDR2 from the germline V gene are SQVTM and ANQGSEA. The CDR3 length is 13 residues. CDR3 sequence (DNA): TGCAGCGTTGGGGGACAACGGGGCTATGGCTACACCTTC. Amino acid sequence: CSVGGQRGYGYTF.

The V and J genes are TRBV4-2 and TRBJ1-2; D not certain. From germline, CDR1 is LGHNA and CDR2 YNFKEQ. The V and J ends lost 1 base and 0 bases respectively, with 9 bases between them. The length of the CDR3 is 15 residues. DNA of the CDR3: TGTGCCAGCAGCCAAGCTAGAGACCCTAACTATGGCTACACCTTC. It specifies CASSQARDPNYGYTF.

This clonotype appeared a few times. This rearrangement joins TRBV6-2 or TRBV6-3 to TRBJ2-4; a weak D match, TRBD1 (6 bases). Germline V gene sequence: CDR1 MNHEY, CDR2 SVGEGT. This CDR3 contains 15 residues. Between the trimmed V and J ends, which lost 5 bases and 10 bases, there was a span of 21 bases. CDR3 protein: CASSAIHTGSPIQYF. In nucleotides, the CDR3 is TGTGCCAGCAGTGCGATTCACACAGGGAGCCCTATTCAGTACTTC.

V and J are TRBV7-9 and TRBJ2-1, with D possibly matching TRBD2 (5 bases). The J call may be mistaken, given a closer DNA end match to TRBJ2-5. This CDR3 spans 13 amino acids. Germline V gives CDR1 SEHNR, CDR2 FQNEAQ (reference sequence). The CDR3, as DNA: TGTGCCAGCACGTCCGGGATCGGAGAGACCCAGTACTTC. It specifies CASTSGIGETQYF.

This clonotype has more than one count but fewer than ten. V gene TRBV5-1 combines with J gene TRBJ1-1; the D gene is possibly TRBD1 (6 bases). Germline values: CDR1 SGHRS, CDR2 YFSETQ. CDR3 length: 16 amino acids. Trimming left V 1 base short and J 1 base short, with 14 bases between. The CDR3: CASSLPEGGRNTEAFF. The CDR3 nucleotides are TGCGCCAGCAGCTTGCCCGAGGGGGGGCGGAACACTGAAGCTTTCTTT.

This clonotype was counted many times. This chain links TRBV4-1 with TRBJ1-4; D not resolved. This CDR3 is 12 amino acids long. Trimming shortened V by 3 bases and J by 7 bases, and 6 bases separated the two germline ends. CDR1 and CDR2 from the germline V gene are MGHRA and YSYEKL. DNA for the CDR3: TGCGCCAGCAGCCATGAGGGTGAAAAACTGTTTTTT. Its protein product is CASSHEGEKLFF.

This clonotype came up a few times. This chain links TRBV29-1 with TRBJ2-3; weak D call: TRBD2 (5 bases). Germline CDR1 reads SQVTM; CDR2 reads ANQGSEA. The germline V and J ends were trimmed by 5 bases and 4 bases, with 16 bases remaining between them. The CDR3 has 14 residues. In nucleotides, the CDR3 is TGCAGCGTTTCCGGGATGGCTATGGCAGATACGCAGTATTTT. This sequence encodes CSVSGMAMADTQYF.

J is TRBJ2-5 and V is TRBV7-2, with D perhaps TRBD1 or TRBD2 (5 bases each). Looked up from germline, CDR1 is SGHTA and CDR2 is FQGNSA. Trimming removed 2 bases at V and 2 bases at J, with 12 bases between. The CDR3 has 15 residues. The DNA for the CDR3 is TGTGCCAGCAGCTTATGGGGGTCCTTTCAAGAGACCCAGTACTTC. It yields the protein CASSLWGSFQETQYF.

The chain carries TRBV5-4 and TRBJ2-1; D gene unclear. The germline V gene encodes CDR1 SGHNT and CDR2 YYREEE (reference sequence). V lost 0 bases, J lost 0 bases, and 10 bases lay in between. CDR3 length: 16 residues. The CDR3 DNA follows: TGTGCCAGCAGCTTGGGCAGTCAAAGCTCCTACAATGAGCAGTTCTTC. This gives the protein CASSLGSQSSYNEQFF.

This clonotype was detected only a few times. The junction differs from germline at one of its ends, possibly a read error. The chain has TRBV29-1 and TRBJ2-6; the D gene is possibly TRBD1 (5 bases). Per germline, CDR1 SQVTM and CDR2 ANQGSEA. This CDR3 region has 13 residues. This CDR3 reads CSVVSSGANVRTF. Written as DNA, the CDR3 is TGCAGCGTTGTCAGCTCTGGGGCCAACGTCCGGACTTTC.

The chain has TRBV7-2 and TRBJ2-7, with D perhaps matching TRBD1 or TRBD2 (6 bases each). Between the trimmed V and J ends, which lost 1 base and 3 bases, there was a span of 10 bases. Per germline, CDR1 SGHTA and CDR2 FQGNSA. The CDR3 has 14 amino acids. DNA for the CDR3: TGTGCCAGCAGCTTAGTTAGGGGGGACTACGAGCAGTACTTC. This gives the protein CASSLVRGDYEQYF.

The chain links TRBV6-5 to TRBJ1-1; 7 bases map to TRBD1. Trimming removed 6 bases from V and 9 bases from J; junction bases left unmatched: 10. Germline assignment: CDR1 MNHEY and CDR2 SVGAGI. The CDR3 covers 13 residues. Here the CDR3 DNA reads TGTGCCAGCAGGTTAGGGACAGCCCCAAAAGCTTTCTTT. Translation: CASRLGTAPKAFF.

This clonotype was detected only a few times. The gene calls are TRBV5-6 and TRBJ2-5; D gene unclear. Germline V gene sequence: CDR1 SGHDT, CDR2 YYEEEE. Deletions cut 0 bases from V and 5 bases from J, with 8 bases between. This CDR3 is 13 amino acids long. The CDR3 DNA follows: TGTGCCAGCAGCTTGGTCCCCATGGAGACCCAGTACTTC. It specifies CASSLVPMETQYF.

This chain uses TRBV4-3 with TRBJ2-5; 9 bases are a match to TRBD1. Germline V CDR1 and CDR2: LGHNA, YSLEER. CDR3 size: 16 residues. J lost 1 base, V lost 3 bases, and 6 bases had no gene match. CDR3: CASSHITGGGQETQYF. CDR3 DNA: TGCGCCAGCAGCCATATCACAGGGGGCGGCCAAGAGACCCAGTACTTC.

The chain is built from TRBV10-3 and TRBJ2-5, with 16 bases fitting TRBD2. Germline trimming cut 6 bases from V and 3 bases from J; bases unmatched to any gene: 4. The CDR3 has 16 amino acids. Per the germline V gene, CDR1 is ENHRY and CDR2 is SYGVKD. Here the CDR3 reads CAISAGTSGGEETQYF. In nucleotides, the CDR3 is TGTGCCATCAGCGCTGGGACTAGCGGGGGGGAAGAGACCCAGTACTTC.

This chain joins TRBV3-1 and TRBJ2-5; D possibly matches TRBD1 or TRBD2 (5 bases each). The J call is doubtful: the DNA matches TRBJ2-1 better. The CDR3 is 13 residues long. From germline, CDR1 is LGHDT and CDR2 YNNKEL (reference sequence). Here the CDR3 reads CASSPGTLMTQFF. CDR3 in DNA: TGTGCCAGCAGCCCCGGGACCTTAATGACCCAGTTCTTC.

This clonotype appeared a few times. J is TRBJ1-1 and V is TRBV21-1. TRBV21-1 is a documented pseudogene. The CDR3 extends over 14 amino acids. In DNA, the CDR3 is TGTGCCAGCAGCAAAGAATGGAGCAACACTGAAGCTTTCTTT. It translates to CASSKEWSNTEAFF.

This clonotype was seen many times. This rearrangement joins TRBV29-1 to TRBJ2-4; 10 positions match TRBD1. V lost 6 bases to trimming and J lost 3 bases; unmatched junction nucleotides: 5. Germline loops: CDR1 SQVTM, CDR2 ANQGSEA. This CDR3 has 14 amino acids. CDR3 residues: CSVSWTGGKNIQYF. CDR3 nucleotides: TGCAGCGTCTCCTGGACAGGGGGCAAAAACATTCAGTACTTC.

The genes are TRBV11-3 and TRBJ2-1; D might be TRBD1 (5 bases). The J call is uncertain, as TRBJ2-5 better fits the DNA end. Germline CDR1 SGHNT, CDR2 YENEEA. This CDR3 has 13 residues. This CDR3 is CASSPGWGETQYF. CDR3 in DNA: TGTGCCAGCAGCCCCGGTTGGGGCGAGACCCAGTACTTC.

This clonotype was observed a few times. The V gene is TRBV4-3, the J gene TRBJ2-1, with D uncertain. The CDR3 is made up of 15 amino acids. Germline V gives CDR1 LGHNA, CDR2 YSLEER. Deletions cut 0 bases from V and 1 base from J, with 7 bases between. The CDR3 sequence is CASSQDLGSYNEQFF. CDR3 DNA: TGCGCCAGCAGCCAAGACCTCGGGTCCTACAATGAGCAGTTCTTC.

Only a few counts were recorded for this clonotype. In nucleotides, the CDR3 is TGTGCCAGCAGAGCCGAATCAACTAATGAAAAACTGTTTTTT. Translated: CASRAESTNEKLFF. This rearrangement joins TRBV2 to TRBJ1-4; D not certain. The CDR3 extends over 14 amino acids. Germline-derived CDR1 and CDR2 are SNHLY and FYNNEI. V was pared by 6 bases and J by 0 bases, with 8 bases between. The variable domain in full, with the rest retrieved from reference TRBV2 and TRBJ1-4, is EPEVTQTPSHQVTQMGQEVILRCVPISNHLYFYWYRQILGQKVEFLVSFYNNEISEKSEIFDDQFSVERPDGSNFTLKIRSTKLEDSAMYFCASRAESTNEKLFFGSGTQLSVL.

This clonotype appeared a single time. This rearrangement joins TRBV7-3 to TRBJ2-3; TRBD2 matches at 9 bases. The CDR3 has 14 amino acids. Trimming took 4 bases from V and 4 from J; bases not matched to a gene: 3. Per germline, CDR1 SGHTA and CDR2 FQGTGA. CDR3 in amino acids: CASSWGLAADTQYF. The CDR3 bases are TGTGCCAGCAGCTGGGGACTAGCCGCAGATACGCAGTATTTT.

The J gene is TRBJ2-3, the V gene TRBV7-9, with a possible D match to TRBD2 (7 bases). Looked up from germline, CDR1 is SEHNR and CDR2 is FQNEAQ (reference sequence). This CDR3 has 14 amino acids. V was shortened by 2 bases and J by 2 bases, with 8 bases between the two germline ends. The CDR3 reads CASSLRGATDTQYF. The CDR3 coding sequence is TGTGCCAGCAGCTTACGGGGGGCCACAGATACGCAGTATTTT. The whole variable domain, filled in from reference TRBV7-9 and TRBJ2-3, reads DTGVSQNPRHKITKRGQNVTFRCDPISEHNRLYWYRQTLGQGPEFLTYFQNEAQLEKSRLLSDRFSAERPKGSFSTLEIQRTEQGDSAMYLCASSLRGATDTQYFGPGTRLTVL.

This clonotype was counted only a few times. The V and J genes are TRBV7-2 and TRBJ1-5; no clear D. The CDR3 totals 14 residues. The germline V gene has CDR1 SGHTA and CDR2 FQGNSA. Trimming took off 0 bases at V and 3 bases at J, with 6 bases between the two ends. CDR3 in DNA: TGTGCCAGCAGCTTAGCACAGTTCAATCAGCCCCAGCATTTT. Translating it yields CASSLAQFNQPQHF.